This entry is about one T cell receptor beta chain. Genomic DNA, serving as template, underwent TCR beta VDJ and CDR3 profiling. TCRdb called the reads again in MiXCR, with one record for every CDR3 protein. The sample has roughly 500,000 distinct CDR3 sequences, less than 35% seen once. This CDR3 comprises 16 residues. Trimming cost V 4 bases and J 5 bases; bases outside gene matches: 8. The germline CDR1 and CDR2 sequences are MGHDK and SYGVNS. This sample is drawn from a study of CD8+CD57+ T cells in acquired aplastic anemia. Sequenced patients had shown CD8+CD57+ cell expansion by flow cytometry. The chain recombines TRBV25-1 with TRBJ2-7, with TRBD2 matching 13 bases. The specimen was sorted CD4+, CD8+, or CD8+CD57+ T cells (not recorded which) from PBMCs. The clonotype was recovered from a human donor with aplastic anemia. The DNA for the CDR3 is TGTGCCAGCAGTGGTGCCCTACTAGCGGGGGGGCACGAGCAGTACTTC. Its translation is CASSGALLAGGHEQYF.